What follows is one T cell receptor (beta chain) and its context. Its antigen is still unknown. The sample comes from a study of T cells in Graves' hyperthyroidism and ophthalmopathy. Amplified TCR beta CDR3 regions came from RNA transcripts. The HTBI primer set drove a first-round RT-PCR of the TCR CDR3. TCRdb independently ran MiXCR on the multiplex PCR reads; one entry per CDR3 protein. The table has roughly 510,000 distinct CDR3 sequences, over 35% seen once; the top ten hold about 40%. Study findings and constraints: The blood repertoire included most of the expanded thyroid clonotypes above 0.001.

V was cut by 5 bases and J by 0 bases, with 13 bases left in between. CDR1 and CDR2 from the germline V gene are LNHNV and YYDKDF (reference sequence). This CDR3 contains 16 residues. This sequence was found in an adult woman with Graves' disease, either hyperthyroidism or ophthalmopathy (not recorded which). The sequencing input was peripheral blood or thyroid tissue (not recorded which). The chain is built from TRBV15 and TRBJ2-2; perhaps TRBD2 as D (6 bases). CDR3: CATSGGDETNTGELFF. The CDR3 nucleotides read TGTGCCACCAGCGGCGGGGACGAGACGAACACCGGGGAGCTGTTTTTT.